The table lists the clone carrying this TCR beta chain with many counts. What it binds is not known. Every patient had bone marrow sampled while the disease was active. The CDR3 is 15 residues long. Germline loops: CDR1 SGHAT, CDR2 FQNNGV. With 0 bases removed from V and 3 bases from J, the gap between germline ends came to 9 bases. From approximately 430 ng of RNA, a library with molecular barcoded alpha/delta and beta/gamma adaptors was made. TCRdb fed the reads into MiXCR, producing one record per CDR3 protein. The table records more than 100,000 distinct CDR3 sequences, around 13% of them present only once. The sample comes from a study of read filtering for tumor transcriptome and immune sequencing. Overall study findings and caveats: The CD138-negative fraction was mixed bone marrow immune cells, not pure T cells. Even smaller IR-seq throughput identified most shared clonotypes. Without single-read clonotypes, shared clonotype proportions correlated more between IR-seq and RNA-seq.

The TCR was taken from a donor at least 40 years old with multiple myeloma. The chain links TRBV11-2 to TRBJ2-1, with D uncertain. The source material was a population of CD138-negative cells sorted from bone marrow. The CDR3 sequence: CASSLDRPYYNEQFF. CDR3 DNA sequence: TGTGCCAGCAGCTTAGACAGACCCTACTACAATGAGCAGTTCTTC. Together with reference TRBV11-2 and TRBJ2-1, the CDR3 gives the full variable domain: EAGVAQSPRYKIIEKRQSVAFWCNPISGHATLYWYQQILGQGPKLLIQFQNNGVVDDSQLPKDRFSAERLKGVDSTLKIQPAKLEDSAVYLCASSLDRPYYNEQFFGPGTRLTVL.